This T cell receptor (beta chain) stems from a study of cytomegalovirus exposure and HLA in healthy donors. The study ran its PCR with 60 Vbeta and 13 Jbeta primers. The table came from immunoSEQ multiplex PCR; TCRdb's copy has only in-frame clones and leaves some out. Counted here are 100,000 or so clones, approximately 80% occurring once; the ten biggest clones make up 3.5% to 4.5%. The V gene end was trimmed by 0 bases and the J gene end by 6 bases; junction bases not matched to a gene: 3. The germline CDR1 and CDR2 sequences are SGHNT and YYREEE (reference sequence). The CDR3 extends over 16 amino acids.

The TCR sequence derives from a female donor in good health and CMV-seropositive. The V gene is TRBV5-4, the J gene TRBJ2-2; TRBD2 matches 12 bases. Sequencing used PBMCs. CDR3 amino acids: CASSLGLAGDPGELFF. For the CDR3, the DNA is TGTGCCAGCAGCTTGGGACTAGCGGGAGACCCCGGGGAGCTGTTTTTT.